This T cell receptor (beta chain) was sequenced in a study of T-cell reconstitution after alpha-beta-depleted transplantation in children. Points from the study as a whole: Expanded clones from the graft, numbering several hundred, reportedly supplied alpha-beta T cells about two months after transplant. When one year had passed after transplant, most T-cell counts and diversity came from newly produced T cells. Surviving recipient cells, namely T cells and thymic progenitors, were the source of high day-60 TCRbeta diversity in some patients.

This clonotype was observed many times. What it binds is unknown. TCRbeta library construction was performed incorporating unique molecular identifiers. MiXCR was run by TCRdb on the PCR reads, yielding one entry per CDR3 protein. The table records some 200,000 distinct CDR3 sequences, 7% to 9% of them present only once. Trimming removed 6 bases from V and 1 base from J, with 15 bases in between. The CDR3 has 15 amino acids. The TCR sequence derives from a male patient between 2 and 9 years old who had a stem cell transplant for acute myeloid leukemia, so the T cells may come from the graft donor. The chain uses TRBV12-3 or TRBV12-4 and TRBJ1-1; no firm D call. Here the sequenced sample was PBMCs, mostly from graft donor cells, taken 360 days after TCRalphabeta/CD19-depleted stem cell transplant. CDR3 residues: CASSPGGGSNTEAFF. CDR3 DNA: TGTGCCAGCAGCCCCGGAGGCGGCTCGAACACTGAAGCTTTCTTT.